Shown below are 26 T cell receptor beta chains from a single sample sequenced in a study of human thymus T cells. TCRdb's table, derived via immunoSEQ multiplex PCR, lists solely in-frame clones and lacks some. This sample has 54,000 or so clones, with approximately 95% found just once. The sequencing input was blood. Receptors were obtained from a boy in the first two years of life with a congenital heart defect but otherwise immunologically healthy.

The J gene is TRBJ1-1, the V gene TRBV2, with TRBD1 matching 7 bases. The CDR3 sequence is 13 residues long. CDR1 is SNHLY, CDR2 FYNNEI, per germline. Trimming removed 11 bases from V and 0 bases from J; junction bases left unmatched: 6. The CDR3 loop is CAGTANMNTEAFF. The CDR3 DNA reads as TGTGCCGGGACAGCGAATATGAACACTGAAGCTTTCTTT.

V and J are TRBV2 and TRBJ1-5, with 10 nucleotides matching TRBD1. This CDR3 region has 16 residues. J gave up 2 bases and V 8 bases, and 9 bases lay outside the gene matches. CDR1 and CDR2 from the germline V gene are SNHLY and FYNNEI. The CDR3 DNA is TGTGCCAGCCGGGACAGGGGAGCGGAGGGCAATCAGCCCCAGCATTTT. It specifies CASRDRGAEGNQPQHF.

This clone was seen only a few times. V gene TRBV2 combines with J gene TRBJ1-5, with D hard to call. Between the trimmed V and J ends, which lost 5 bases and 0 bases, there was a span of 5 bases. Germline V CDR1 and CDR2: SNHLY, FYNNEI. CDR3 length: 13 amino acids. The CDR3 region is CASSRDSNQPQHF. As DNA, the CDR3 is TGTGCCAGCAGTAGGGATAGCAATCAGCCCCAGCATTTT.

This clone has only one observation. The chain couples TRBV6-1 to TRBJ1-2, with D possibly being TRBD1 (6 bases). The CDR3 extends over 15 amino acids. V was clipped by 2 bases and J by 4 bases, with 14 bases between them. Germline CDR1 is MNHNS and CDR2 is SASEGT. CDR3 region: CASSELGALGYGYTF. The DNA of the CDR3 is TGTGCCAGCAGTGAATTGGGGGCGCTGGGCTATGGCTACACCTTC.

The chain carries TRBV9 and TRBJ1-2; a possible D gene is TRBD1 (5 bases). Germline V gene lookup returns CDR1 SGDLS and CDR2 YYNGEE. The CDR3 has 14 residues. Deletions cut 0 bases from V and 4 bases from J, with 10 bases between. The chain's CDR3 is CASSVDGGVYGYTF. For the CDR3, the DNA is TGTGCCAGCAGCGTAGATGGAGGGGTCTATGGCTACACCTTC.

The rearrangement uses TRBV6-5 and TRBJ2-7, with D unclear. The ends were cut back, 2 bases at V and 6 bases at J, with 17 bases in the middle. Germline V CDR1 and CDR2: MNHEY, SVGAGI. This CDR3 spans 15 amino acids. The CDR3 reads CASSYSGPFPGEQYF. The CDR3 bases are TGTGCCAGCAGTTACAGTGGGCCCTTTCCTGGCGAGCAGTACTTC.

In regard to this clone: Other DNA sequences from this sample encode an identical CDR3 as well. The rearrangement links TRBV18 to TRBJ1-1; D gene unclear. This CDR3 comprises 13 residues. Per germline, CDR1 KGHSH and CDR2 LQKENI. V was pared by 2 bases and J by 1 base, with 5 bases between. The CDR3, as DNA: TGTGCCAGCTCACCAGGAGGGAACACTGAAGCTTTCTTT. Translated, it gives CASSPGGNTEAFF. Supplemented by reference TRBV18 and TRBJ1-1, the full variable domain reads NAGVMQNPRHLVRRRGQEARLRCSPMKGHSHVYWYRQLPEEGLKFMVYLQKENIIDESGMPKERFSAEFPKEGPSILRIQQVVRGDSAAYFCASSPGGNTEAFFGQGTRLTVV.

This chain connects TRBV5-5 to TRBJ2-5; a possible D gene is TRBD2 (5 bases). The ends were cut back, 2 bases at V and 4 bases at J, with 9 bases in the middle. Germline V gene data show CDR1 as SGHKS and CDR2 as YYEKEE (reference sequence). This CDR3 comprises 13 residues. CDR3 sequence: CASSLVGGETQYF. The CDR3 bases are TGTGCCAGCAGCTTAGTAGGAGGAGAGACCCAGTACTTC.

The CDR3 is CASSVGRVPEAKNIQYF. The CDR3 DNA sequence: TGTGCCAGCAGCGTAGGGAGGGTCCCCGAAGCCAAAAACATTCAGTACTTC. The chain recombines TRBV9 with TRBJ2-4; a weak D match, TRBD2 (6 bases). The CDR3 totals 17 residues. The germline V and J ends were trimmed by 0 bases and 0 bases, with 13 bases remaining between them. Germline CDR1 and CDR2: SGDLS and YYNGEE.

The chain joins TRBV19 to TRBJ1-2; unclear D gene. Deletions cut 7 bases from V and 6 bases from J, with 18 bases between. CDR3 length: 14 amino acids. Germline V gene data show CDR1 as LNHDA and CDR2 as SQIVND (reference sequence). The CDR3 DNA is TGTGCCAGTATTGCCCCGCCACCTTGGAATGGCTACACCTTC. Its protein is CASIAPPPWNGYTF.

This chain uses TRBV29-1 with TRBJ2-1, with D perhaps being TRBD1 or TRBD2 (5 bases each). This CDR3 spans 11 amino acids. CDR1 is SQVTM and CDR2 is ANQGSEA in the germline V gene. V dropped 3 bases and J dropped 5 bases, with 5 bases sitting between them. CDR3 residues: CSVEGDNEQFF. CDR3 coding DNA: TGCAGCGTTGAGGGGGACAATGAGCAGTTCTTC.

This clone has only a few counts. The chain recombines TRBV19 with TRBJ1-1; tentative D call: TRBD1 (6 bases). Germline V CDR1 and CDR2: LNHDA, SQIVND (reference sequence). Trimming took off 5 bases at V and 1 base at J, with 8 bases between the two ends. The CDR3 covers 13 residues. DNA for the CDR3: TGTGCCAGTAGTGAGGGACAGAACACTGAAGCTTTCTTT. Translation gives CASSEGQNTEAFF. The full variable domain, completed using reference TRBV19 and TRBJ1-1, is DGGITQSPKYLFRKEGQNVTLSCEQNLNHDAMYWYRQDPGQGLRLIYYSQIVNDFQKGDIAEGYSVSREKKESFPLTVTSAQKNPTAFYLCASSEGQNTEAFFGQGTRLTVV.

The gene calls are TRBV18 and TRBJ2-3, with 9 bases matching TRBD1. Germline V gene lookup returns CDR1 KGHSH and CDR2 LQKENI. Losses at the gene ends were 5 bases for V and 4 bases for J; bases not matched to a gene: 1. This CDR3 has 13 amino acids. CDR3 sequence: CASSRQGADTQYF. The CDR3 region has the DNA TGTGCCAGCTCAAGACAGGGGGCAGATACGCAGTATTTT.

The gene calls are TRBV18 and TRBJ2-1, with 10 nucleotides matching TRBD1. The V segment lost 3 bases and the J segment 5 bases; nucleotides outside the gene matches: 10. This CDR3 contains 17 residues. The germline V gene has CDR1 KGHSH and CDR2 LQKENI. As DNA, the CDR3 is TGTGCCAGCTCACCCTTCCGAGACAGGGGGCGCCACAATGAGCAGTTCTTC. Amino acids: CASSPFRDRGRHNEQFF.

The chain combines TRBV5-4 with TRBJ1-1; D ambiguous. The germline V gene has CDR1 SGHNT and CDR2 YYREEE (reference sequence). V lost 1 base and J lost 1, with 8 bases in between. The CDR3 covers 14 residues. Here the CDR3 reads CASSLKFGNTEAFF. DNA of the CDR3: TGTGCCAGCAGCTTGAAGTTTGGGAACACTGAAGCTTTCTTT.

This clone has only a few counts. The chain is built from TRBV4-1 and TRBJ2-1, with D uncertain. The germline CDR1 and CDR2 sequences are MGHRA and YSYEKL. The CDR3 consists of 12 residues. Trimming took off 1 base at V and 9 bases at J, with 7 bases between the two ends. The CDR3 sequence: CASSQVEGEQFF. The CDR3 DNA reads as TGCGCCAGCAGCCAAGTGGAAGGTGAGCAGTTCTTC.

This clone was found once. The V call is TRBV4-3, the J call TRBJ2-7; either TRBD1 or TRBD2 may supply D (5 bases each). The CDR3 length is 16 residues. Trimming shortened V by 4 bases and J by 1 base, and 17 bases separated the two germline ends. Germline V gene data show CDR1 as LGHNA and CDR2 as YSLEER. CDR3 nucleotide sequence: TGCGCCAGCAGCCCGAGGGTCAGGGACGGATCCTACGAGCAGTACTTC. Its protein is CASSPRVRDGSYEQYF.

The CDR3 sequence: CASSPGTGGFSSGNTIYF. The CDR3 bases are TGTGCCAGCAGCCCTGGGACAGGGGGCTTCAGCTCTGGAAACACCATATATTTT. The chain has TRBV4-2 and TRBJ1-3; 12 bases fit TRBD1. In germline, CDR1 is LGHNA, CDR2 YNFKEQ. After removal of 4 bases from V and 0 bases from J, the junction contained 7 bases not matched to a gene. This CDR3 has 18 residues.

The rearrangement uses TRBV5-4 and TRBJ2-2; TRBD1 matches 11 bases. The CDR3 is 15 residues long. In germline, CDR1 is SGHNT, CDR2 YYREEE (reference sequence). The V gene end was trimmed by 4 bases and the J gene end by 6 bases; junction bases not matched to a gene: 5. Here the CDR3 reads CASSRLGQGAGELFF. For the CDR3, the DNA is TGTGCCAGCAGCAGACTGGGACAGGGGGCCGGGGAGCTGTTTTTT.

CDR3 bases: TGTGCCAGCAGCTTACAGGGATATAATTCACCCCTCCACTTT. Amino acid sequence: CASSLQGYNSPLHF. The chain is built from TRBV7-2 and TRBJ1-6; D is perhaps TRBD1 (5 bases). Germline CDR1 SGHTA, CDR2 FQGNSA. Trimming took off 2 bases at V and 4 bases at J, with 6 bases between the two ends. The CDR3 covers 14 residues.

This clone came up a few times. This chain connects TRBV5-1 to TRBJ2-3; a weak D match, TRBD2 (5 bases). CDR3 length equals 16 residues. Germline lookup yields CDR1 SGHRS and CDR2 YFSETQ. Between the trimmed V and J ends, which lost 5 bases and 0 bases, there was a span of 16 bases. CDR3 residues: CASSPLATRSTDTQYF. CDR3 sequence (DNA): TGCGCCAGCAGTCCCTTAGCGACCCGAAGCACAGATACGCAGTATTTT.

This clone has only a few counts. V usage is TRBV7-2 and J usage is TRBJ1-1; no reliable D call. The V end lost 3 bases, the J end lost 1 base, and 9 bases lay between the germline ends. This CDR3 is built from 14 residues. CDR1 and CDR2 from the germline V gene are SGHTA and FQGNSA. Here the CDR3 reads CASSFTSWNTEAFF. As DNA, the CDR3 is TGTGCCAGCAGCTTTACCTCTTGGAACACTGAAGCTTTCTTT.

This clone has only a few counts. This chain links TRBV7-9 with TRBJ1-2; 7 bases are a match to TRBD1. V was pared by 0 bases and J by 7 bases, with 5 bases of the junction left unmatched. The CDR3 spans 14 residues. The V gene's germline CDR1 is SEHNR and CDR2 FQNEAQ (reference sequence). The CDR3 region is CASSLARQGGGYTF. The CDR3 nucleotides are TGTGCCAGCAGCTTAGCTCGGCAGGGGGGTGGCTACACCTTC.

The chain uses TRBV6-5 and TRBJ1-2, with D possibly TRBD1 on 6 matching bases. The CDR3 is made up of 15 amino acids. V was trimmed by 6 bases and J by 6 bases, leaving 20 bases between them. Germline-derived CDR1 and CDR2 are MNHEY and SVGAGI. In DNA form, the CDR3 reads TGTGCCAGCAGCCCCGACAGGCGGTCTAGACATGGCTACACCTTC. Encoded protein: CASSPDRRSRHGYTF.

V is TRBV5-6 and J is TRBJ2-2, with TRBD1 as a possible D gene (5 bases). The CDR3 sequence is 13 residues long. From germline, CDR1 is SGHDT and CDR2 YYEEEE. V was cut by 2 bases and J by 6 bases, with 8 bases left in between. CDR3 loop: CASSFGRAGELFF. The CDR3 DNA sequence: TGTGCCAGCAGCTTTGGCAGGGCCGGGGAGCTGTTTTTT. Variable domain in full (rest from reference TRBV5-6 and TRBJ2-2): DAGVTQSPTHLIKTRGQQVTLRCSPKSGHDTVSWYQQALGQGPQFIFQYYEEEERQRGNFPDRFSGHQFPNYSSELNVNALLLGDSALYLCASSFGRAGELFFGEGSRLTVL.

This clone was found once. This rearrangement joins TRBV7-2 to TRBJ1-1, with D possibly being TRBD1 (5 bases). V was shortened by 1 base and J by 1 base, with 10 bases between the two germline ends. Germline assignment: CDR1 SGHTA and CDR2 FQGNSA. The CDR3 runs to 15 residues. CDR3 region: CASSLGGRWNTEAFF. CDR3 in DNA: TGTGCCAGCAGCTTAGGGGGACGGTGGAACACTGAAGCTTTCTTT.